This T cell receptor (beta chain) stems from a study of blood T cell repertoires in COVID-19. Using immunoSEQ multiplex PCR, the repertoire was profiled, and TCRdb retains in-frame clones only, with some absent. The table shows about 320,000 clones, with more than 85% occurring only once. The V gene end was trimmed by 6 bases and the J gene end by 5 bases; junction bases not matched to a gene: 6. CDR1 MNHEY and CDR2 SVGAGI come from the germline V gene. The length of the CDR3 is 13 residues. The rearrangement uses TRBV6-5 and TRBJ2-7, with 8 bases fitting TRBD2. The sequenced material came from PBMCs or T cells enriched from blood (not recorded which). This TCR came from a woman aged 25-40 years who had been exposed to COVID-19. CDR3 DNA: TGTGCCAGCAGGTCCGGGGGGGGAAACGAGCAGTACTTC. Translating gives CASRSGGGNEQYF.